The clone carrying this TCR beta chain showed up many times. Its antigen is unidentified. These data come from a study of regulatory T cells in long-lasting Graves disease. Overall study context: Persistent cases were those of Graves' disease that involved over 5 years of antithyroid drugs with positive TSH receptor antibodies.

Study-wide results and limits: TRBV28, TRBJ1-2 and TRBJ2-5 were segments that persistent disease favored. Thyroid tissue was not sampled; only peripheral blood was.

The CDR3 contains 16 residues. V gave up 4 bases and J gave up 4 bases; unmatched junction bases: 8. The germline gives CDR1 MDHEN, CDR2 SYDVKM. Libraries of TCR beta came from iRepertoire HTBI primers plus Arm-PCR of CDR3 regions. TCRdb reprocessed the multiplex PCR reads via MiXCR and lists one record per CDR3 protein. The table includes over 450,000 distinct CDR3 sequences, around a fifth detected once. Time point given: persistent/refractory GD, antithyroid drugs over 5 years with positive TRAb. Making the TCR library involved RNA that had been extracted from PBMCs. Graves' disease diagnoses used American Thyroid Association guidelines.

This sample comprised peripheral blood mononuclear cells (PBMCs), obtained when the disease was refractory, from a patient treated with antithyroid drugs. The clonotype comes from a female donor with Graves disease. The chain carries TRBV28 and TRBJ2-7, with 12 bases matching TRBD2. The CDR3 reads CASSSPSGRGTYEQYF. The CDR3 bases are TGTGCCAGCAGTTCCCCTAGCGGGAGGGGTACTTACGAGCAGTACTTC.